This T cell receptor beta chain was observed in a study of cytomegalovirus exposure and HLA in healthy donors. Findings and limits, study-wide: Cytomegalovirus-associated TCR beta chains were listed, numbering under 200. While the bulk of TCR sequences proved rare, some public TCRs turned up in many donors. Immune exposure information comprised only CMV serostatus.

The CDR3 loop spans 15 amino acids. Per germline, CDR1 SGHNT and CDR2 YYREEE (reference sequence). Trimming left V 5 bases short and J 1 base short, with 15 bases between. Use of 60 Vbeta and 13 Jbeta primers characterized the PCR. TCRdb's table, derived via immunoSEQ multiplex PCR, lists solely in-frame clones and lacks some. In the table there are approximately 190,000 clones, roughly 82% of which are singletons. With regard to this clone: Its antigen remains unidentified.

The V gene is TRBV5-4, the J gene TRBJ1-1; D possibly corresponds to TRBD1 (5 bases). This TCR was sampled from a woman aged 45-65 years in good health and CMV-seropositive. The sample was PBMCs. CDR3 residues: CASRLDRQPNTEAFF. CDR3 nucleotide sequence: TGTGCCAGCAGACTCGACAGACAGCCGAACACTGAAGCTTTCTTT.